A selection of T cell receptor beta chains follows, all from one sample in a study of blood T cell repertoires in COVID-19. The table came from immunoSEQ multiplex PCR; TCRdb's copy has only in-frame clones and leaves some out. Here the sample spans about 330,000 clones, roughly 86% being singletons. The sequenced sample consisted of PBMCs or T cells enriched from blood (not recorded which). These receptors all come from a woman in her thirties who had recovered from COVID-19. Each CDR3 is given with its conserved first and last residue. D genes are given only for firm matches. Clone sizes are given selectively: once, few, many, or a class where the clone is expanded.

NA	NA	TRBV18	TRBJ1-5	CASSPQGAGSNQPQHF	TGTGCCAGCTCACCACAAGGGGCCGGGAGCAATCAGCCCCAGCATTTT
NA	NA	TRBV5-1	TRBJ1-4	CASSFEGTNEKLFF	TGCGCCAGCAGCTTCGAGGGAACTAATGAAAAACTGTTTTTT
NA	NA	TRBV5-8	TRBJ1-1	CASSSPRGGAFF	TGTGCCAGCAGCTCGCCAAGAGGGGGAGCTTTCTTT
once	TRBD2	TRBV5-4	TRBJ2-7	CASSLESTSGGYEQYF	TGTGCCAGCAGCTTGGAATCGACTAGCGGGGGCTACGAGCAGTACTTC
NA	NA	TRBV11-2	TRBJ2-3	CASSLVGLAVDTQYF	TGTGCCAGCAGCTTAGTAGGGCTAGCTGTAGATACGCAGTATTTT
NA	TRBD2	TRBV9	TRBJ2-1	CASSVFAGGNYNEQFF	TGTGCCAGCAGCGTATTCGCGGGGGGCAACTACAATGAGCAGTTCTTC
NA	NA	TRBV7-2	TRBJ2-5	CASSWAIQETQYF	TGTGCCAGCAGCTGGGCTATCCAAGAGACCCAGTACTTC
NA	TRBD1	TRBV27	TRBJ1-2	CASRGQGMKGYTF	TGTGCCAGCAGGGGACAGGGAATGAAGGGCTACACCTTC
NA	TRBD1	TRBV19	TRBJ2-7	CASHDRVSYEQYF	TGTGCCAGTCACGACAGGGTCTCCTACGAGCAGTACTTC
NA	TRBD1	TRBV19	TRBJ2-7	CASSIRAGGYEQYF	TGTGCCAGTAGTATAAGGGCAGGGGGCTACGAGCAGTACTTC
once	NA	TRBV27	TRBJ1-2	CASRARGTVHGYTF	TGTGCCAGCAGAGCCCGGGGAACCGTACATGGCTACACCTTC
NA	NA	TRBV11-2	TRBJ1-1	CASSLDRSTEAFF	TGTGCCAGCAGCTTAGATCGTTCCACTGAAGCTTTCTTT
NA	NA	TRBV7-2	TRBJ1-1	CASSFASTEAFF	TGTGCCAGCAGCTTTGCGAGCACTGAAGCTTTCTTT
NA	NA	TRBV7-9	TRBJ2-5	CASSLARRVQETQYF	TGTGCCAGCAGCTTAGCGCGACGGGTCCAAGAGACCCAGTACTTC
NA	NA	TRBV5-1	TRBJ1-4	CASSSRGGDGEKLFF	TGCGCCAGCAGCTCGAGGGGGGGAGATGGTGAAAAACTGTTTTTT
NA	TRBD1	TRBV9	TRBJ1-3	CASSQRDRASWGNTIYF	TGTGCCAGCAGCCAGAGGGACAGGGCTTCGTGGGGAAACACCATATATTTT
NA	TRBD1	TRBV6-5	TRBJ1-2	CASSRTGTGHYGYTF	TGTGCCAGCAGTCGGACCGGGACAGGGCACTATGGCTACACCTTC
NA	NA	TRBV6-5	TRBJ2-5	CASRRQRQETQYF	TGTGCCAGCAGAAGACAGCGCCAAGAGACCCAGTACTTC
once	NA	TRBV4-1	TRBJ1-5	CASSPPGGQPQHF	TGCGCCAGCAGCCCCCCCGGGGGACAGCCCCAGCATTTT
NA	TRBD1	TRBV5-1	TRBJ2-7	CASSLAGDRRYEQYF	TGCGCCAGCAGCTTGGCAGGGGACAGAAGATACGAGCAGTACTTC
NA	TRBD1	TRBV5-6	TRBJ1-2	CASSLAGQVFYGYTF	TGTGCCAGCAGCTTGGCGGGACAGGTTTTCTATGGCTACACCTTC
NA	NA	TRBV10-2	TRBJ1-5	CASSESTVLFQPQHF	TGCGCCAGCAGTGAGTCGACAGTTCTATTTCAGCCCCAGCATTTT
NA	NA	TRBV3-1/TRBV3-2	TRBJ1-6	CASSQDRGNNSPLHF	TGTGCCAGCAGCCAAGACAGGGGAAATAATTCACCCCTCCACTTT
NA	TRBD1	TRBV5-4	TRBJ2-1	CASSRGQGTYNEQFF	TGTGCCAGCAGCAGGGGACAGGGGACCTACAATGAGCAGTTCTTC
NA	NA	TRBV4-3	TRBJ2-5	CASSQSGYQETQYF	TGCGCCAGCAGCCAAAGCGGGTACCAAGAGACCCAGTACTTC
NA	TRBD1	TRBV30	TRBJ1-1	CASTGGTMNTEAFF	TGTGCCTCGACAGGGGGGACCATGAACACTGAAGCTTTCTTT
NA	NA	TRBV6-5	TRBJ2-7	CASSPDQGQDEQYF	TGTGCCAGCAGCCCGGATCAGGGTCAGGACGAGCAGTACTTC
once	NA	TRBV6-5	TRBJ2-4	CASSYSGQLAKNIQYF	TGTGCCAGCAGTTACTCGGGACAACTAGCCAAAAACATTCAGTACTTC
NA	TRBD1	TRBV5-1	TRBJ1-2	CASSIGDSGGYTF	TGCGCCAGCAGCATCGGGGACAGTGGCGGCTACACCTTC
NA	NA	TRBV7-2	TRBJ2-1	CASSFPGESNEQFF	TGTGCCAGCAGCTTCCCAGGGGAGAGCAATGAGCAGTTCTTC
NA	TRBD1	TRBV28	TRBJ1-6	CASSPPGRTGGPFKSPLHF	TGTGCCAGCAGTCCACCAGGGCGGACAGGGGGCCCCTTTAAGTCACCCCTCCACTTT
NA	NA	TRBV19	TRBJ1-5	CASSIVGVGRPGDQPQHF	TGTGCCAGTAGTATAGTAGGAGTGGGCCGACCCGGGGATCAGCCCCAGCATTTT
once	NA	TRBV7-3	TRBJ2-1	CASSLMGQDYNEQFF	TGTGCCAGCAGCTTAATGGGGCAGGATTACAATGAGCAGTTCTTC
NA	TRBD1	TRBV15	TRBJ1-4	CATSRVRGTEKLFF	TGTGCCACCAGCAGAGTCAGGGGGACGGAAAAACTGTTTTTT
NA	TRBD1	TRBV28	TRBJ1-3	CASSFVGQSSGNTIYF	TGTGCCAGCAGTTTCGTGGGACAGTCCTCTGGAAACACCATATATTTT
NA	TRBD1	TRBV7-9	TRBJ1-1	CASSPQEGQGVGAFF	TGTGCCAGCAGCCCGCAAGAAGGACAGGGGGTCGGGGCTTTCTTT
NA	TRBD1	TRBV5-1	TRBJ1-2	CASSGRQGSNYGYTF	TGCGCCAGCAGCGGTCGACAGGGTAGTAACTATGGCTACACCTTC
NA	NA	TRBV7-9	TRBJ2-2	CASSPPTLTGELFF	TGTGCCAGCAGCCCGCCGACTCTCACCGGGGAGCTGTTTTTT
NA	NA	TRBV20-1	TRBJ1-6	CSASSGLNSPLHF	TGCAGTGCTAGTAGCGGGCTAAATTCACCCCTCCACTTT
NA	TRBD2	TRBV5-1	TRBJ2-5	CASSPGLQETQYF	TGCGCCAGCAGCCCGGGACTACAAGAGACCCAGTACTTC
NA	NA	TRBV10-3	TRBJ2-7	CAIRGSGEQYF	TGTGCCATCAGGGGATCAGGGGAGCAGTACTTC
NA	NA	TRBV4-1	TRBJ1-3	CASSQEYIRSGNTIYF	TGCGCCAGCAGCCAAGAATACATTCGCTCTGGAAACACCATATATTTT
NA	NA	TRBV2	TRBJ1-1	CASGTFMNTEAFF	TGTGCCAGCGGGACATTCATGAACACTGAAGCTTTCTTT
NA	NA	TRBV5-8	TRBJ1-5	CASSLWGQPQHF	TGTGCCAGCAGCTTGTGGGGCCAGCCCCAGCATTTT
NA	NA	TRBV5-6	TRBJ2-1	CASSLERLVRQFF	TGTGCCAGCAGCTTGGAACGACTAGTGCGGCAGTTCTTC
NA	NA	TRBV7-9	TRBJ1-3	CASSSRQDLTGNTIYF	TGTGCCAGCAGCTCGAGACAGGACTTGACGGGAAACACCATATATTTT
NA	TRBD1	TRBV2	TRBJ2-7	CASSGTGSYEQYF	TGTGCCAGCAGCGGGACAGGTTCCTACGAGCAGTACTTC
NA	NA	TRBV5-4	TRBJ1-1	CASLRHGQMNTEAFF	TGTGCCAGCTTACGACATGGACAGATGAACACTGAAGCTTTCTTT
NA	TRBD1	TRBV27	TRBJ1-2	CASSLTRIRGTVSFYGYTF	TGTGCCAGCAGTTTGACCCGCATAAGGGGGACAGTGTCCTTCTATGGCTACACCTTC
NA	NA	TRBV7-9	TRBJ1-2	CASSLPGGYGYTF	TGTGCCAGCAGCTTACCGGGAGGGTATGGCTACACCTTC
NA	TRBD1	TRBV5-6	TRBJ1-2	CASSKGDREVYGYTF	TGTGCCAGCAGCAAGGGGGACAGGGAGGTCTATGGCTACACCTTC
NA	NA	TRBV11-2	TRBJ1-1	CASSLHPGNTEAFF	TGTGCCAGCAGCTTGCACCCGGGGAACACTGAAGCTTTCTTT
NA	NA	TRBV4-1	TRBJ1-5	CASSPGQASNQPQHF	TGCGCCAGCAGCCCCGGCCAGGCGAGCAATCAGCCCCAGCATTTT
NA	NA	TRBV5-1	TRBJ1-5	CASSPGHPNQPQHF	TGCGCCAGCAGCCCCGGACACCCAAATCAGCCCCAGCATTTT
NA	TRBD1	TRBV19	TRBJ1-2	CASSPTTGGNYGYTF	TGTGCCAGTAGTCCGACGACAGGGGGCAACTATGGCTACACCTTC